This TCR beta chain was obtained from a study of blood T cells in healthy people across ages. The authors ran a second PCR of roughly 6 to 12 cycles using a sample-barcoded 5' primer and a J-beta primer mix. TCRdb reprocessed the 5' RACE reads with MiXCR, giving one entry per CDR3 protein. The sample contains 650,000 to 1,000,000 distinct CDR3 sequences, under 40% of which appear only once. Looked up from germline, CDR1 is ENHRY and CDR2 is SYGVKD. Trimming shortened V by 4 bases and J by 2 bases, and 9 bases separated the two germline ends. The CDR3 extends over 13 amino acids. The sequenced sample consisted of blood. This TCR was recovered from a man aged 18 to 35 in good health. This chain uses TRBV10-3 with TRBJ2-7, with a tentative D call TRBD1 (5 bases). The CDR3 here is CAISAVQAYEQYF. The CDR3 DNA reads TGTGCCATCAGTGCGGTACAGGCCTACGAGCAGTACTTC.